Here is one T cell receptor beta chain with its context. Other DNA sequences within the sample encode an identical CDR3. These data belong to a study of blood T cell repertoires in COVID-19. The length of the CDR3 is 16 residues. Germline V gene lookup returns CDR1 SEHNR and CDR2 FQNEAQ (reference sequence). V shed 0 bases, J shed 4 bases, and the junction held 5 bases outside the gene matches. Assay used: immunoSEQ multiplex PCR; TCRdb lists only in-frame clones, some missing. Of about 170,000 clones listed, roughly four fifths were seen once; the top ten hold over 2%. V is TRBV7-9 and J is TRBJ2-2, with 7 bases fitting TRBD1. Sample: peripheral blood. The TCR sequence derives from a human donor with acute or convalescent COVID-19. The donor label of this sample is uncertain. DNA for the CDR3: TGTGCCAGCAGCTTAGCCGGGACAGAGCCCACCGGGGAGCTGTTTTTT. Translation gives CASSLAGTEPTGELFF.